This T cell receptor beta chain was captured in a study of blood T cells in healthy people across ages. As concerns this clonotype: The target antigen is unknown.

Unmatched junction bases numbered 2, after V lost 0 bases and J lost 5 bases. CDR1 is SGHDT and CDR2 is YYEEEE in the germline V gene. The CDR3 spans 16 residues. Donors were healthy Caucasian individuals from Russia aged about 6 to 100. Primers used in a second PCR of about 6 to 11 cycles were a sample-barcoded 5' primer and a J-beta primer mix. TCRdb reanalysed the 5' RACE reads using MiXCR and keeps one entry per CDR3 protein. Found here are 650,000 to 1,000,000 distinct CDR3 sequences, about 37% of them singletons; the top ten hold over 10%. Study conclusions and caveats: TCR beta diversity per million T cells fell roughly linearly with age.

The genes are TRBV5-6 and TRBJ2-2; 12 positions match TRBD2. The source is a man aged 18 to 30 in good health. The sample comprised blood. The chain's CDR3 is CASSLELAGGTGELFF. In DNA, the CDR3 is TGTGCCAGCAGCTTGGAACTAGCGGGGGGAACCGGGGAGCTGTTTTTT.